This T cell receptor (beta chain) comes out of a study of cytomegalovirus exposure and HLA in healthy donors. Germline assignment: CDR1 SNHLY and CDR2 FYNNEI. Trimming stripped 7 bases from V and 2 bases from J, with 9 bases between. CDR3 length: 14 residues. Study results and caveats: With further analysis later on, most CMV-associated TCR beta chains appeared HLA-restricted.

Worth noting for this clone: Its cognate antigen is unknown.

The PCR used 60 Vbeta and 13 Jbeta primers. Repertoires were generated with immunoSEQ multiplex PCR, while TCRdb's copy carries only in-frame clones and drops some. The top ten hold less than 2% of the sample, which has around 100,000 clones, 65% to 85% seen once. The sample comprised PBMCs. The rearrangement uses TRBV2 and TRBJ2-6; weak D call: TRBD1 (5 bases). The sequence was collected from a woman in her 40s in good health and CMV-seronegative. As DNA, the CDR3 is TGTGCCAGCAAACAGGACGCTGGGGCCAACGTCCTGACTTTC. Its translation is CASKQDAGANVLTF.